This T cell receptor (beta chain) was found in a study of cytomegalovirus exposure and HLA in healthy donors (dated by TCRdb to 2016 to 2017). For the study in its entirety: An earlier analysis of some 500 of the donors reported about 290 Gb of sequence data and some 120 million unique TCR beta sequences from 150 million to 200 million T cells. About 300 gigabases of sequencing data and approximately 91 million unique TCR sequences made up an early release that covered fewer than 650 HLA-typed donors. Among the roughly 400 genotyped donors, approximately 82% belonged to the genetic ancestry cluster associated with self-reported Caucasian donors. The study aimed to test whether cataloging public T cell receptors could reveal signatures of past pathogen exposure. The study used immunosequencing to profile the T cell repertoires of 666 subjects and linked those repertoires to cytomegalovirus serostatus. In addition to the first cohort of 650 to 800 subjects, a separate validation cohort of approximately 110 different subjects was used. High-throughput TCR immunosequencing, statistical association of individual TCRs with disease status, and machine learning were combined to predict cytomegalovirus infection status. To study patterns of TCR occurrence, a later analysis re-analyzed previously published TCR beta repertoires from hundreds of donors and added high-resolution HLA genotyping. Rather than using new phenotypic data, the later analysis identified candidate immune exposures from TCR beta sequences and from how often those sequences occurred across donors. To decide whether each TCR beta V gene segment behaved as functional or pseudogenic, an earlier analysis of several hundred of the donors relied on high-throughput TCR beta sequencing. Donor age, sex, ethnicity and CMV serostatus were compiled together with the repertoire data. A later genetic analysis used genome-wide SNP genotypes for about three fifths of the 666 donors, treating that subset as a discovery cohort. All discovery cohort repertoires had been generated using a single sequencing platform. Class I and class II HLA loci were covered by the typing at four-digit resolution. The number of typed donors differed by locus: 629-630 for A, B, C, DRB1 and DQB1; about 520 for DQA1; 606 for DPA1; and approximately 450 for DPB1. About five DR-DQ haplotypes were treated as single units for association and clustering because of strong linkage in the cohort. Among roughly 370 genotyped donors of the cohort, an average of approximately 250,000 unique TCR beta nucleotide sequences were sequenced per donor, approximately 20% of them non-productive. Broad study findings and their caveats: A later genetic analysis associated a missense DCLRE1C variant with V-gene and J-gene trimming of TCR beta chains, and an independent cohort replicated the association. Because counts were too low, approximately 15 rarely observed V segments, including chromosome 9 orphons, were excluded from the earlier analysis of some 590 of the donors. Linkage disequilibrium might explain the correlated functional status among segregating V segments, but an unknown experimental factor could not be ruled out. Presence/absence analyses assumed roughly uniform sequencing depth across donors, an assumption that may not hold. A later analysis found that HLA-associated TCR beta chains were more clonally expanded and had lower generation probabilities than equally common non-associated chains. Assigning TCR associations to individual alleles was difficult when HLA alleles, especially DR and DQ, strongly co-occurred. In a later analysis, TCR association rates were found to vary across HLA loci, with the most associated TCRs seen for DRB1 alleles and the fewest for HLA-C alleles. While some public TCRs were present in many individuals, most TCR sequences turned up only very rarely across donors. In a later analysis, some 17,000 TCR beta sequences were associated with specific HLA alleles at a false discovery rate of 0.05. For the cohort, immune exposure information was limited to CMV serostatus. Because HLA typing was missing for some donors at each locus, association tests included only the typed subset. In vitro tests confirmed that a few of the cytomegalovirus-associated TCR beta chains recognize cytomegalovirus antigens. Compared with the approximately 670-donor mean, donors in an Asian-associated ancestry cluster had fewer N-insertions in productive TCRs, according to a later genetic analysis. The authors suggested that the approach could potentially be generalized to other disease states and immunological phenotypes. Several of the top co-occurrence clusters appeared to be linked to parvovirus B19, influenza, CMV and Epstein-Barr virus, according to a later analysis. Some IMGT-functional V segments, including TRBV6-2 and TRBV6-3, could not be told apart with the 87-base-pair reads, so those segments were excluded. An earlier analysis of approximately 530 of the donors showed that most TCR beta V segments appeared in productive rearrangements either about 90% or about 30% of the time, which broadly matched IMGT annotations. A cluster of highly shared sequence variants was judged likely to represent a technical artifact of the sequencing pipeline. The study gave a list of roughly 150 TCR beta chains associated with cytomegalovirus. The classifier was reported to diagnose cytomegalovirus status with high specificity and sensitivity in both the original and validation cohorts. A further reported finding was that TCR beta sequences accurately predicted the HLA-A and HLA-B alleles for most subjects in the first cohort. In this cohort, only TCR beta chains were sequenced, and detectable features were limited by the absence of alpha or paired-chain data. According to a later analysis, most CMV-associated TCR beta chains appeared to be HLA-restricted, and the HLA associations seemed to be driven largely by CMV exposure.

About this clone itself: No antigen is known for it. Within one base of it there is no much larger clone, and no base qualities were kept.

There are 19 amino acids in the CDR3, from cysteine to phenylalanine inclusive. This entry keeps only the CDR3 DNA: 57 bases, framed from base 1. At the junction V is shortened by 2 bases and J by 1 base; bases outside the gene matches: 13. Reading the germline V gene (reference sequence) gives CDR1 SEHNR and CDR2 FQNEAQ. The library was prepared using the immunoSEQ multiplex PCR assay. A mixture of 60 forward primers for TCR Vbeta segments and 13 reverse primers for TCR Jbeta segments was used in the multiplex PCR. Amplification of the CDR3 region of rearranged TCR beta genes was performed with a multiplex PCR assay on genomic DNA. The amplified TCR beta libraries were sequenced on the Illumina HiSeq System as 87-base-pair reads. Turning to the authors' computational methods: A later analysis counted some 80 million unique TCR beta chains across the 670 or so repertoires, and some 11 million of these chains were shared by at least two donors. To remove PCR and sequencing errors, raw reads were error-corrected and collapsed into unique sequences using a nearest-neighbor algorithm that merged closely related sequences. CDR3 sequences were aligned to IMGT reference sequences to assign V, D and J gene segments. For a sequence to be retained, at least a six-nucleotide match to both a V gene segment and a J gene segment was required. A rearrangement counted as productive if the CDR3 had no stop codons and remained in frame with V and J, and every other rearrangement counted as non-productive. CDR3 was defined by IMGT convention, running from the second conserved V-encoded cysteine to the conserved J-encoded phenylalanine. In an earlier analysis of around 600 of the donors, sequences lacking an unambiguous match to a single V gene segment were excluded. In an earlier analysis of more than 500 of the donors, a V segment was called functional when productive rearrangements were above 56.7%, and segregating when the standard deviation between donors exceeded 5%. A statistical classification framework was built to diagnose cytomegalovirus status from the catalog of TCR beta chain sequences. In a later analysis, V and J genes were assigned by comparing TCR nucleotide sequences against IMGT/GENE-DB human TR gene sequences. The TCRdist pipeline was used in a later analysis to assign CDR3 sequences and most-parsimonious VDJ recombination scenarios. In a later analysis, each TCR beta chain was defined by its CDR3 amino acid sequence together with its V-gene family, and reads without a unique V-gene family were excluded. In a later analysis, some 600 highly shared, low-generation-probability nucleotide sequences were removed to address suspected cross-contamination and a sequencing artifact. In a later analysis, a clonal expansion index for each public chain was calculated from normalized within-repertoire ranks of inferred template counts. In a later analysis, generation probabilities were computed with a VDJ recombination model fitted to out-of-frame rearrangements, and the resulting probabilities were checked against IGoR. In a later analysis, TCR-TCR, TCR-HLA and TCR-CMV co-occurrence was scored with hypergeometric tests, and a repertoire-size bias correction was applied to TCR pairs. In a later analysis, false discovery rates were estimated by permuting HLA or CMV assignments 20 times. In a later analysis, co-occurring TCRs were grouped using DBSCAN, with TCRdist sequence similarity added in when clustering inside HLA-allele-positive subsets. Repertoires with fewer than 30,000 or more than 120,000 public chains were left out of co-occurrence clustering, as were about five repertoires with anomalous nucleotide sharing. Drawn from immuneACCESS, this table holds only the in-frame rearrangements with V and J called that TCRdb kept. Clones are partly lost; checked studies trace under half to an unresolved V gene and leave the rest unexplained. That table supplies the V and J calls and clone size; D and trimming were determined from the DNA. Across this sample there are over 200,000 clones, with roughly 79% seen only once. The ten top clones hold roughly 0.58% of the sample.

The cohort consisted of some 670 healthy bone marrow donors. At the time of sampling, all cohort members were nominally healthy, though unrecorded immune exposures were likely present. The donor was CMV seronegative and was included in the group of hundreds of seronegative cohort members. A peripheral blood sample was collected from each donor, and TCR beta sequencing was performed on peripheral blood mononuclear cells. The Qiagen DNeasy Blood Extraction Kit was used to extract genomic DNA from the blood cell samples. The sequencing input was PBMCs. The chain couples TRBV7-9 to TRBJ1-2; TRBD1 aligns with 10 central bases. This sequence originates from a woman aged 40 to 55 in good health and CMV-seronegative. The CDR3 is CASSLRGAGTGEFNYGYTF. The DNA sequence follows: TGTGCCAGCAGCTTAAGGGGCGCGGGGACAGGGGAGTTTAACTATGGCTACACCTTC.